This T cell receptor beta chain appears in the sequencing data of a study of T cell responses to AZD1222 COVID-19 vaccine (TCRdb year 2021). As for the study more broadly: Because spike-specific TCR depth and breadth did not differ between the two schedules, AZD1222 recipients who got a second dose at roughly 4 weeks were pooled with those who got a second dose at roughly 12 weeks. TCR sequencing was performed for some 250 trial participants, of whom 200 to 220 were given two doses of AZD1222 and around 26 were given two doses of MenACWY control vaccine. Enrollment into the trials was organized by age into subgroups of 18-55, 56-69 and 70-plus years, and those subgroups contained roughly 150, 30 and 60 TCR-sequenced participants, respectively. Overall results and qualifications from the work: Participants were mostly white British, with more females than males. The authors suggested clonal diversity may have been underestimated. Because no day 14 peak-response samples were available, the repertoires could be characterized only after the peak T cell response. Conclusions about previously exposed vaccinees are limited, since just six or seven AZD1222 recipients were seropositive for SARS-CoV-2 at baseline. Nearly half of unique spike-specific TCRs reportedly recognized epitopes outside regions mutated in the B.1.351 and B.1.1.7 variants. The whole spike protein was spanned by vaccine-associated CD4 TCRs, and dominant responses were seen in regions 160-218 and 743-854. A significant rise in spike-specific TCR breadth and depth was observed after two AZD1222 doses relative to day 0 and relative to MenACWY recipients. In the small 56-69-year group, the increase in depth fell short of significance, most likely because of low power.

Regarding this clone: No cognate antigen has been identified for it. The record has no base qualities; no much larger clone is one base away.

The CDR3 regions of human TCRbeta chains were subjected to immunosequencing. As for how the authors treated the data: Repertoire TCRs were matched against a reference library of SARS-CoV-2-specific TCRs generated with the MIRA antigen-specificity platform. Breadth was defined as the fraction of unique TCRs that were SARS-CoV-2-associated, and depth was defined as the fraction of total T cells that were SARS-CoV-2-associated. Using the MIRA data, each spike-specific TCR was mapped to the spike region that the TCR reacts to and placed in a CD4 or CD8 class. Log10-transformed breadth and depth values were compared by one-way ANOVA with Sidak's multiple comparisons tests. As stored in TCRdb, this immuneACCESS dataset retains in-frame rearrangements with V and J assigned. A fraction of the clones does not appear; measured against another copy, unresolved V genes explain less than half of the discrepancy, and the remainder lacks a known reason. V and J calls and clone size are copied from that table; D and trimming were computed from the DNA. The sample table contains roughly 150,000 clones; only one count was recorded for about 93% of them. The ten largest clones represent more than 8.5% of the sample.

The CDR3 runs 14 residues from the cysteine to the phenylalanine. The entry retains the CDR3 DNA only, 42 bases that are in frame from base 1. Germline trimming amounts to 6 bases on V and 0 bases on J, with 1 as the count of junction bases outside the gene matches. CDR1 and CDR2, looked up from the germline V gene, are SNHLY and FYNNEI. The time point tag for this specimen amounts to: baseline before first vaccination. Samples from vaccinated people were obtained from the UK trials COV001 and COV002, which included a single-blind randomized controlled phase 2/3 trial of AZD1222 (ChAdOx1 nCoV-19) in healthy adults. Trial participant PBMC samples were collected at day 0 and day 28 after the second dose for TCRbeta chain sequencing.

The source was peripheral blood, collected on day 0 of AZD1222 vaccination. In this chain, TRBV2 is recombined with TRBJ1-3; the junction holds 8 bases that match TRBD1. The TCR comes from an adult in good health. The DNA sequence is TGTGCCAGCAGGGACAGGGCCTCTGGAAACACCATATATTTT. Translated, it reads CASRDRASGNTIYF.